Listed below are T cell receptor beta chains from one sample, sequenced in a study of neurological immune-mediated disorders. TCRdb passed the 5' RACE reads through MiXCR, listing each CDR3 protein once. The sample lists some 76,000 distinct CDR3 sequences, 2.5% to 3.5% occurring once. Sequences were obtained from PBMCs. These receptors originate from a woman between 50 and 59 years old with multiple sclerosis. CDR3s include the opening cysteine and the closing phenylalanine or tryptophan. The D gene is left open where the match is weak. Size values are once, few and many counts, or a class for expanded clones, and some rows have none.

>TRBV10-3|TRBJ2-6|many|NA
CAISGASGANVLTF
TGTGCCATCAGTGGGGCGAGTGGGGCCAACGTCCTGACTTTC
>TRBV15|TRBJ2-1|many|NA
CATSRDIHNEQFF
TGTGCCACCAGCAGAGATATCCACAATGAGCAGTTCTTC
>TRBV6-1|TRBJ2-3|many|NA
CATLTTTAWGQYF
TGTGCCACCCTAACGACGACGGCGTGGGGGCAGTATTTT
>TRBV5-1|TRBJ1-2|many|NA
CASSLEPASYGYTF
TGCGCCAGCAGCTTGGAGCCGGCCTCCTATGGCTACACCTTC
>TRBV5-1|TRBJ1-1|many|NA
CASSTQGERTEAFF
TGCGCCAGCAGCACACAGGGTGAGAGGACTGAAGCTTTCTTT
>TRBV5-1|TRBJ2-1|many|NA
CASSLGRVSQNEQFF
TGCGCCAGCAGCCTTGGCAGGGTTTCCCAAAATGAGCAGTTCTTC
>TRBV7-9|TRBJ1-3|many|NA
CASSLRRLGNTIYF
TGTGCCAGCAGCTTAAGACGGCTTGGAAACACCATATATTTT
>TRBV6-5|TRBJ2-1|many|TRBD2
CASSRAGVSYNEQFF
TGTGCCAGCAGTCGGGCGGGGGTCTCCTACAATGAGCAGTTCTTC
>TRBV20-1|TRBJ1-2|many|TRBD1
CSANQPYRGGLAGYTF
TGCAGTGCTAACCAACCTTACCGAGGGGGCTTGGCAGGCTACACCTTC
>TRBV5-1|TRBJ2-2|many|NA
CASSLAAGIVGELFF
TGCGCCAGCAGCTTGGCCGCAGGGATCGTCGGGGAGCTGTTTTTT
>TRBV3-1|TRBJ1-6|many|NA
CASSQDLAGVDSPLHF
TGTGCCAGCAGCCAAGATTTAGCGGGCGTTGACTCACCCCTCCACTTT
>TRBV5-1|TRBJ2-1|many|NA
CASSPQPAGKNEQFF
TGCGCCAGCAGCCCCCAGCCTGCTGGTAAGAATGAGCAGTTCTTC
>TRBV5-8|TRBJ2-3|many|NA
CASSPGVQGRRDTQYF
TGTGCCAGCAGCCCGGGGGTGCAGGGGCGGAGAGATACGCAGTATTTT
>TRBV28|TRBJ1-5|NA|NA
CASSHKTQNF
TGTGCCAGCAGCCATAAGACCCAGAATTTT
>TRBV12-3/TRBV12-4|TRBJ1-3|many|NA
CASSRLLGNTIYF
TGTGCCAGCAGCCGGCTCCTTGGAAACACCATATATTTT
>TRBV5-1|TRBJ1-6|many|TRBD1
CASSLGILAGGSPLHF
TGCGCCAGCAGCTTGGGTATATTGGCAGGGGGGTCACCCCTCCACTTT
>TRBV20-1|TRBJ1-3|many|NA
CSARVSGYSGNTIYF
TGCAGTGCTAGAGTCTCGGGATACTCTGGAAACACCATATATTTT
>TRBV11-1|TRBJ2-1|many|NA
CASSPRGIEQFF
TGTGCCAGCAGCCCCCGGGGAATAGAGCAGTTCTTC
>TRBV4-3|TRBJ1-1|NA|TRBD1
CASSHDWTGANTEAFF
TGCGCCAGCAGCCACGACTGGACAGGGGCGAACACTGAAGCTTTCTTT
>TRBV7-2|TRBJ2-5|many|NA
CASSFEQYQETQYF
TGTGCCAGCAGCTTTGAACAGTACCAAGAGACCCAGTACTTC
>TRBV20-1|TRBJ2-5|many|NA
CSASSRGVGETQYF
TGCAGTGCTAGCAGCAGGGGAGTAGGAGAGACCCAGTACTTC
>TRBV10-3|TRBJ2-5|many|TRBD2
CAISESKVTSGYQETQYF
TGTGCCATCAGTGAGTCGAAGGTGACTAGCGGGTATCAAGAGACCCAGTACTTC
>TRBV4-2|TRBJ1-4|many|NA
CASSLMTVNEKLFF
TGTGCCAGCAGCCTGATGACAGTGAATGAAAAACTGTTTTTT
>TRBV21-1|TRBJ1-1|many|NA
CASRGWSTEAFF
TGTGCCAGTAGGGGCTGGAGCACTGAAGCTTTCTTT
>TRBV6-5|TRBJ2-7|many|TRBD2
CASSYSGTRAEQYF
TGTGCCAGCAGTTACTCTGGGACTAGGGCCGAGCAGTACTTC
>TRBV6-2/TRBV6-3|TRBJ2-3|many|NA
CASSGVVADTQYF
TGTGCCAGCAGTGGGGTTGTCGCAGATACGCAGTATTTT
>TRBV5-6|TRBJ2-1|many|NA
CASSFGFKMGDEQFF
TGTGCCAGCAGCTTCGGGTTCAAAATGGGGGATGAGCAGTTCTTC
>TRBV19|TRBJ1-1|many|TRBD1
CASSYRGRGTEAFF
TGTGCCAGTAGTTACAGGGGGAGAGGCACTGAAGCTTTCTTT
>TRBV28|TRBJ2-3|NA|NA
CASSLSSTFTDTQYF
TGTGCCAGCAGTTTGTCCTCCACGTTCACAGATACGCAGTATTTT
>TRBV6-4|TRBJ2-2|many|TRBD1
CASSDSRQGATGELFF
TGTGCCAGCAGTGACTCGAGACAGGGGGCCACCGGGGAGCTGTTTTTT
>TRBV10-3|TRBJ2-1|many|TRBD2
CAISVQREGQGEQFF
TGTGCCATCAGTGTTCAGCGGGAGGGCCAGGGTGAGCAGTTCTTC
>TRBV28|TRBJ1-1|many|NA
CASTLATEAFF
TGTGCCAGCACCCTTGCCACTGAAGCTTTCTTT
>TRBV20-1|TRBJ2-7|many|TRBD2
CSARESGSSYEQYF
TGCAGTGCTAGAGAAAGCGGGAGCTCCTACGAGCAGTACTTC
>TRBV6-6|TRBJ1-4|many|NA
CASKAKDEKLFF
TGTGCCAGCAAGGCGAAGGATGAAAAACTGTTTTTT
>TRBV4-3|TRBJ2-7|many|TRBD2
CASSQDLAGWAEQYF
TGCGCCAGCAGCCAAGATTTAGCGGGGTGGGCCGAGCAGTACTTC
>TRBV28|TRBJ1-2|many|TRBD1
CASSSGTGVNTYGYTF
TGTGCCAGCAGTTCCGGGACAGGGGTTAACACCTATGGCTACACCTTC
>TRBV4-3|TRBJ2-5|many|NA
CASSRQKYPQYF
TGCGCCAGCAGCCGCCAAAAGTACCCCCAGTACTTC
>TRBV29-1|TRBJ2-2|many|TRBD1
CSVGRGRTGELFF
TGCAGCGTTGGCAGGGGGCGGACCGGGGAGCTGTTTTTT
>TRBV20-1|TRBJ2-1|many|TRBD1
CSAPKGQGRVYNEQFF
TGCAGTGCCCCTAAGGGACAGGGGAGGGTATACAATGAGCAGTTCTTC
>TRBV28|TRBJ2-5|many|TRBD2
CASSGGLAGSGETQYF
TGTGCCAGCAGTGGAGGACTAGCGGGATCTGGGGAGACCCAGTACTTC